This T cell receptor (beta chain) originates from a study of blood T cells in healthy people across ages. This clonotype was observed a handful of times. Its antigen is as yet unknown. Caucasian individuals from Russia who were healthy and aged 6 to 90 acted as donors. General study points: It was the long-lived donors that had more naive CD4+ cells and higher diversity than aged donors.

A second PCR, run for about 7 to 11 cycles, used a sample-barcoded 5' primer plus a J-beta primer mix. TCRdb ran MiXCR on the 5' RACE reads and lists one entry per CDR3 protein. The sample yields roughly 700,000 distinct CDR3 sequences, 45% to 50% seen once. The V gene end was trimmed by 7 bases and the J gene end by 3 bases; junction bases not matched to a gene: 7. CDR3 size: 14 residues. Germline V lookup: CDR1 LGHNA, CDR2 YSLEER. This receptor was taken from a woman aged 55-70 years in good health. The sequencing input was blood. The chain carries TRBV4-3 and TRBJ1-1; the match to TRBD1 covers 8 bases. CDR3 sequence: CASTPGGSYTEAFF. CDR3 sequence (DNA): TGCGCCAGCACCCCAGGGGGCAGCTACACTGAAGCTTTCTTT.